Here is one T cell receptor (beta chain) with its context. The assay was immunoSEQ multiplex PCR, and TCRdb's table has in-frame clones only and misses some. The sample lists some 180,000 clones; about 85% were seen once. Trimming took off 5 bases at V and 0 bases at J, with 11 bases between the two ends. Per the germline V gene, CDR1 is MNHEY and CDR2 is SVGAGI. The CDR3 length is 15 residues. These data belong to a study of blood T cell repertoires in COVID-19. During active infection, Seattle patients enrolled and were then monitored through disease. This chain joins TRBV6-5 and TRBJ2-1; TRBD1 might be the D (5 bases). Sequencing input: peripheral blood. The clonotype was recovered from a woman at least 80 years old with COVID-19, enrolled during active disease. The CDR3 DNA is TGTGCCAGCAGTCGACAGAGCAGCTCCTACAATGAGCAGTTCTTC. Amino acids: CASSRQSSSYNEQFF.